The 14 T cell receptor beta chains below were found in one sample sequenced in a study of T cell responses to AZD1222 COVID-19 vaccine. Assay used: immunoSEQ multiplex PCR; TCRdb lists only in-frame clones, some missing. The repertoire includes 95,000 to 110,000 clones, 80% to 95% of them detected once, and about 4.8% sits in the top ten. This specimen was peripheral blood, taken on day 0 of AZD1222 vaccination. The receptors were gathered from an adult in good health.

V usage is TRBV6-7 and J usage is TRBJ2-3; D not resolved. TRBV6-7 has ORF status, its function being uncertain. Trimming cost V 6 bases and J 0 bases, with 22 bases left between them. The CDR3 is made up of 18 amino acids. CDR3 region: CASREILAGKSSTDTQYF. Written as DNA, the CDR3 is TGTGCCAGCAGGGAAATTCTTGCTGGGAAATCTAGCACAGATACGCAGTATTTT.

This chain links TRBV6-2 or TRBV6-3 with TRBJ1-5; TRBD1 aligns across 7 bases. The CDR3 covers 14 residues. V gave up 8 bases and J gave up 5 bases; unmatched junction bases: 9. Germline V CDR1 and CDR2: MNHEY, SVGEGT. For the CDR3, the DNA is TGTGCCAGCGGCCACAGACAGGGACATCAGCCCCAGCATTTT. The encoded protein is CASGHRQGHQPQHF.

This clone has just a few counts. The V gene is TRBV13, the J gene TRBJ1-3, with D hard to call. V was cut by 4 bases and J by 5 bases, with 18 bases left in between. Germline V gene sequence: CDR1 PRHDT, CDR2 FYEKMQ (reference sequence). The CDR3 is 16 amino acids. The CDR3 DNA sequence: TGTGCCAGCAGCTGGGCTGGTACGGATTCCCGAAACACCATATATTTT. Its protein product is CASSWAGTDSRNTIYF. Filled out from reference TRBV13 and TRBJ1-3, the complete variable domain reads AAGVIQSPRHLIKEKRETATLKCYPIPRHDTVYWYQQGPGQDPQFLISFYEKMQSDKGSIPDRFSAQQFSDYHSELNMSSLELGDSALYFCASSWAGTDSRNTIYFGEGSWLTVV.

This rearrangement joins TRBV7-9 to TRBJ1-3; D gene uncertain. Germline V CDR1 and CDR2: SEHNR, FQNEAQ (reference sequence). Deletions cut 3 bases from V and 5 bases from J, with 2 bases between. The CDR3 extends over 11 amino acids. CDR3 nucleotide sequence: TGTGCCAGCAGCTTGCGAAACACCATATATTTT. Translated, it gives CASSLRNTIYF.

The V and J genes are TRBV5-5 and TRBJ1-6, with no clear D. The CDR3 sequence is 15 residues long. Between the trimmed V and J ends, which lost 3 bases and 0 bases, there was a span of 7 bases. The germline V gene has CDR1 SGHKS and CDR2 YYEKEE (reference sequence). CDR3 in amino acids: CASSSRSSYNSPLHF. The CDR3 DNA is TGTGCCAGCAGCTCGAGGAGCTCCTATAATTCACCCCTCCACTTT.

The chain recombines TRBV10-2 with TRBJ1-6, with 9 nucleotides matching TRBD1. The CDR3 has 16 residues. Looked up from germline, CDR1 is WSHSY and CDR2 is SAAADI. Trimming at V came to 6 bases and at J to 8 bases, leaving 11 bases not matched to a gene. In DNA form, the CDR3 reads TGCGCCAGCAGCCCCCAGGGACAGGGTCGAGATTCACCCCTCCACTTT. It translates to CASSPQGQGRDSPLHF.

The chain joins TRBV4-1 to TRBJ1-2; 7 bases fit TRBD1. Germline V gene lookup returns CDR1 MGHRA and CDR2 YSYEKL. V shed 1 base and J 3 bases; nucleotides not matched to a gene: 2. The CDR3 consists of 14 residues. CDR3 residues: CASSQATGDYGYTF. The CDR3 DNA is TGCGCCAGCAGCCAAGCAACAGGGGACTATGGCTACACCTTC.

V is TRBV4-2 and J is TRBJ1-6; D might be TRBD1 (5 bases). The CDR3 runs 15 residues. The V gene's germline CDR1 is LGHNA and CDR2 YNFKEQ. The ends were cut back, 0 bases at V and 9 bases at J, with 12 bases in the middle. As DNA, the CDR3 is TGTGCCAGCAGCCAAGAGGGCAGGGAAGGTTCACCCCTCCACTTT. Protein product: CASSQEGREGSPLHF.

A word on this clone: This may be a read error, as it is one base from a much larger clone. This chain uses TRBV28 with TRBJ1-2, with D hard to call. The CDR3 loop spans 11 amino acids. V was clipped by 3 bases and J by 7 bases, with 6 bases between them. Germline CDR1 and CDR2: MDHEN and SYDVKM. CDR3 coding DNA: TGTGCCAGCAGTTTTATGGGTGGCTACACCTTC. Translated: CASSFMGGYTF.

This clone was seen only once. CDR3: CASSEASGGIYEQYF. In nucleotides, the CDR3 is TGTGCCAGCAGTGAAGCATCGGGGGGGATATACGAGCAGTACTTC. This rearrangement joins TRBV6-1 to TRBJ2-7; 8 bases line up with TRBD2. From germline, CDR1 is MNHNS and CDR2 SASEGT. V shed 0 bases and J 4 bases; nucleotides not matched to a gene: 5. The CDR3 covers 15 residues.

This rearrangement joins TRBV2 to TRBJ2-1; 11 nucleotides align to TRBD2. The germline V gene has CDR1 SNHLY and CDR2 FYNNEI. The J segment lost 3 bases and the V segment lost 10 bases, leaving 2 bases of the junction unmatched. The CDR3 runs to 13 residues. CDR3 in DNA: TGTGCCACCACTAGCGGGGGCTACAATGAGCAGTTCTTC. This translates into CATTSGGYNEQFF.

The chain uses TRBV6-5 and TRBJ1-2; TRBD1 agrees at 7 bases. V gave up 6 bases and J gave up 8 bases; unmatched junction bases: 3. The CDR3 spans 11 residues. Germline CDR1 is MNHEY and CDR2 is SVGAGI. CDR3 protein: CASSNRGGYTF. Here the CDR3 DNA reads TGTGCCAGCAGCAACAGGGGCGGCTACACCTTC.

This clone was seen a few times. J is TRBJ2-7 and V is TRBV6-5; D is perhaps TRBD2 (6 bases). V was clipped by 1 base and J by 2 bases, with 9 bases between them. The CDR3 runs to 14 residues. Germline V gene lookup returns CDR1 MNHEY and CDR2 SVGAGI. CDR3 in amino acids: CASSYLGTPYEQYF. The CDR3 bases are TGTGCCAGCAGTTACTTGGGGACTCCCTACGAGCAGTACTTC.

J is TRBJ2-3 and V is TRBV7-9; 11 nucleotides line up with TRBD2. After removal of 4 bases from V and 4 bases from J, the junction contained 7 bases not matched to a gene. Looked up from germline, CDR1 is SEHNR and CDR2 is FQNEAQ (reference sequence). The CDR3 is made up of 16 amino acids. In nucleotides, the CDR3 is TGTGCCAGCAGCTCTTTGACTAGCGGGGTATCAGATACGCAGTATTTT. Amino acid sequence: CASSSLTSGVSDTQYF.